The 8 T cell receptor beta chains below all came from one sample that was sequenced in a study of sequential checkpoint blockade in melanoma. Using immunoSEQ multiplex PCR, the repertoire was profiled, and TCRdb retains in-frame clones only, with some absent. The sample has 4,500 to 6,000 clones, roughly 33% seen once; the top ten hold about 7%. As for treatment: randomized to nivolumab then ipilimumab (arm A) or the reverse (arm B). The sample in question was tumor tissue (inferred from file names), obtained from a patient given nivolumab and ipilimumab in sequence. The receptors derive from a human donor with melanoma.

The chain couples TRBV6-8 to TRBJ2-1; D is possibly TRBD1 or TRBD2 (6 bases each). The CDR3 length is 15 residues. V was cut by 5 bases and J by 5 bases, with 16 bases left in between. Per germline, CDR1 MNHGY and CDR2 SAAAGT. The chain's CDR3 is CASSVRGVGNNEQFF. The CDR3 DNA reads TGTGCCAGCAGTGTAAGGGGGGTGGGGAACAATGAGCAGTTCTTC.

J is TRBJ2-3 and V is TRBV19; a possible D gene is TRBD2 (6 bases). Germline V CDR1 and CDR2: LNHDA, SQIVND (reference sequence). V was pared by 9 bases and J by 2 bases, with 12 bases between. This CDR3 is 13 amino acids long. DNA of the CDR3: TGTGCCAGCTGGGGAGGATTCACAGATACGCAGTATTTT. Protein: CASWGGFTDTQYF.

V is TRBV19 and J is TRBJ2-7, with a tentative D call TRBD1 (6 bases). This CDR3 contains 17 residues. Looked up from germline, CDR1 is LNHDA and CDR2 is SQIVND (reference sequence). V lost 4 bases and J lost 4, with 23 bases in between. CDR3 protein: CASSTSFRGSGGYEQYF. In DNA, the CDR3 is TGTGCCAGTAGTACCTCCTTTAGGGGGAGCGGCGGGTACGAGCAGTACTTC. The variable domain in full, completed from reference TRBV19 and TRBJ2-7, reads DGGITQSPKYLFRKEGQNVTLSCEQNLNHDAMYWYRQDPGQGLRLIYYSQIVNDFQKGDIAEGYSVSREKKESFPLTVTSAQKNPTAFYLCASSTSFRGSGGYEQYFGPGTRLTVT.

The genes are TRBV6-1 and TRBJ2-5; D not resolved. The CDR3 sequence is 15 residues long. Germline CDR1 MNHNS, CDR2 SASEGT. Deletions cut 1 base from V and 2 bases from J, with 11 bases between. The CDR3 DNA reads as TGTGCCAGCAGTGAAGACGCATGGGTTCAAGAGACCCAGTACTTC. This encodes CASSEDAWVQETQYF.

CDR3 sequence: CASRAGETQYF. CDR3 nucleotides: TGTGCCAGCAGGGCAGGAGAGACCCAGTACTTC. The J gene is TRBJ2-5, the V gene TRBV6-7, with no clear D. TRBV6-7 is filed as an ORF, its function uncertain. Trimming removed 6 bases from V and 4 bases from J, with 6 bases in between. CDR3 length: 11 residues.

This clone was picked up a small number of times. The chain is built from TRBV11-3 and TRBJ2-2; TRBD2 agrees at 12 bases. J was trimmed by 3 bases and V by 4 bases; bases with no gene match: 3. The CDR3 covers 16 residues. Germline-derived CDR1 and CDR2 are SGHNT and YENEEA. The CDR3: CASSSLAGGDTGELFF. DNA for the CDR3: TGTGCCAGCAGCTCCCTAGCGGGAGGGGACACCGGGGAGCTGTTTTTT.

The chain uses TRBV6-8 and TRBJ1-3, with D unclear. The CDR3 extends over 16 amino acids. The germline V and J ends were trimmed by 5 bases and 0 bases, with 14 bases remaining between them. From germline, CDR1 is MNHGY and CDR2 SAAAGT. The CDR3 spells CASSAAAKGSGNTIYF. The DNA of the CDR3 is TGTGCCAGCAGTGCAGCCGCAAAGGGCTCTGGAAACACCATATATTTT.

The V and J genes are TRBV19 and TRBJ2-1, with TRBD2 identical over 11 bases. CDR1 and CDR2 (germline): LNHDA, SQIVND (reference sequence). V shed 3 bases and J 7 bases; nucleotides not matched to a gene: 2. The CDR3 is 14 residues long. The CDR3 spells CASSISGRANEQFF. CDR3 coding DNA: TGTGCCAGTAGTATTAGCGGGAGGGCAAATGAGCAGTTCTTC.